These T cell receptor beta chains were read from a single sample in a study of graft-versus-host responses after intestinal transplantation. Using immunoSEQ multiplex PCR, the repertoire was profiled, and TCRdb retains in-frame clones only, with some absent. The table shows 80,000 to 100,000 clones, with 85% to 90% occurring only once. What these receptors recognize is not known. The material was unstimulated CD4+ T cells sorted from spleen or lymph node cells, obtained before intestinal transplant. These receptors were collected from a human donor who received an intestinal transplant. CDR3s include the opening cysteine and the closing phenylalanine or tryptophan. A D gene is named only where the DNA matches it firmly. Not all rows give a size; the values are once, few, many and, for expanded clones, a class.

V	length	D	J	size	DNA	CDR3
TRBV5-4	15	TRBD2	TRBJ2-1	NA	TGTGCCAGCAGCTCCGGACTAGCCACATCCGGTGAGCAGTTCTTC	CASSSGLATSGEQFF
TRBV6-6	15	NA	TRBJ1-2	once	TGTGCCAGCAGTTACCCGGCAGGGGCTAACTATGGCTACACCTTC	CASSYPAGANYGYTF
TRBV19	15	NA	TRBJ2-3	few	TGTGCCAGTAGTTTGGGGGCCGCTAGCACAGATACGCAGTATTTT	CASSLGAASTDTQYF
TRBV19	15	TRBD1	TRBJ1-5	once	TGTGCCAGTAGTAGGACAGGTTTGGGCAATCAGCCCCAGCATTTT	CASSRTGLGNQPQHF
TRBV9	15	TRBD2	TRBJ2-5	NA	TGTGCCAGCAGCCTAGCGGGGGGCCTCCAAGAGACCCAGTACTTC	CASSLAGGLQETQYF
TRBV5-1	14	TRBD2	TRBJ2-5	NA	TGCGCCAGCAGCCTGGGACTAGCTAGAGAGACCCAGTACTTC	CASSLGLARETQYF
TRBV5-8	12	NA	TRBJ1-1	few	TGTGCCAGCAGCCTTCTGAACACTGAAGCTTTCTTT	CASSLLNTEAFF
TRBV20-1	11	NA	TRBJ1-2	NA	TGCAGTGCTAGGACAGCCTATGGCTACACCTTC	CSARTAYGYTF
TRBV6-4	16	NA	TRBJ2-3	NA	TGTGCCAGCAGCGAATTTTTGGGCGGGAGCACAGATACGCAGTATTTT	CASSEFLGGSTDTQYF
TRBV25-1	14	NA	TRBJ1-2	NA	TGTGCCAGCAGTGAGGGGAGTCGGGTCTCTGGCTACACCTTC	CASSEGSRVSGYTF
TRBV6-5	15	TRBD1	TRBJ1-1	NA	TGTGCCAGCAGTTACTTAGACAGGGCGGGCACTGAAGCTTTCTTT	CASSYLDRAGTEAFF
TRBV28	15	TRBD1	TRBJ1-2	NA	TGTGCCAGCAGAGATTCCGGGACAGGGCTTTATGGCTACACCTTC	CASRDSGTGLYGYTF
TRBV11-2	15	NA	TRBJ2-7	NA	TGTGCCAGCAGCTTGCTTCACAGGAGCTCCTACGAGCAGTACTTC	CASSLLHRSSYEQYF
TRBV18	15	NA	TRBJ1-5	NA	TGTGCCAGCTCACCAGCTAGCGGGGGGGCGCAGCCCCAGCATTTT	CASSPASGGAQPQHF
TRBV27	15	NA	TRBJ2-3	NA	TGTGCCAGCAGTTTAGACAGACGATCGGTGGATACGCAGTATTTT	CASSLDRRSVDTQYF
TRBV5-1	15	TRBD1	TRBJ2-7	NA	TGCGCCAGCAGTCAGGTACAGGGGGACCTAGACGAGCAGTACTTC	CASSQVQGDLDEQYF
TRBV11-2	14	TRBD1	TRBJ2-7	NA	TGTGCCAGCAGCCTTAAGGGACAGGGTGGCGAGCAGTACTTC	CASSLKGQGGEQYF
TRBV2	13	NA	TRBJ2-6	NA	TGTGCCAGCAGTCTCTCTGGGGCCAACGTCCTGACTTTC	CASSLSGANVLTF
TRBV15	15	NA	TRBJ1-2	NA	TGTGCCACCAGCAGAGTCGGTGGCAGGGGAGATGGCTACACCTTC	CATSRVGGRGDGYTF
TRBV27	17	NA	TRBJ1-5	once	TGTGCCAGCAGTTTACGTTCAGGAGGAGTAGGCGGTCAGCCCCAGCATTTT	CASSLRSGGVGGQPQHF
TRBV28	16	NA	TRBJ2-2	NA	TGTGCCAGCAGGCGAACCAGGATGGTGAACACCGGGGAGCTGTTTTTT	CASRRTRMVNTGELFF
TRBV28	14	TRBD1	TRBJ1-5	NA	TGTGCCAGCAGTATGACAGGGGGTAATCAGCCCCAGCATTTT	CASSMTGGNQPQHF